Here is one T cell receptor beta chain with its context. An end of the junction differs from the germline gene, which may be a read error. Amplified TCR beta CDR3 regions came from RNA transcripts. A first-round RT-PCR of the TCR CDR3 used the HTBI primer set. MiXCR, run by TCRdb on the multiplex PCR reads, gives a single entry per CDR3 protein. The repertoire holds about 570,000 distinct CDR3 sequences, with about 43% as singletons. Germline-derived CDR1 and CDR2 are SGHTA and FQGNSA. The CDR3 is 15 residues long. These data originate in a study of T cells in Graves' hyperthyroidism and ophthalmopathy.

V is TRBV7-2 and J is TRBJ2-7; no clear D. This sequence originates from an adult woman with Graves' disease, either hyperthyroidism or ophthalmopathy (not recorded which). Specimen: peripheral blood or thyroid tissue (not recorded which). The CDR3 region has the DNA TGTGCCGGCAGCTTAGGAGTAGGCTTTCCCTACGAGCAGTACTTC. Its protein is CAGSLGVGFPYEQYF.